The present entry profiles one TCR beta chain with its context. The clone's antigen remains unknown. Nothing much larger sits one base from this clone, and base qualities are not available. The sample originates from a study of blood T cells in healthy people across ages (dated by TCRdb to the mid-2010s). In the study overall: In model experiments, template switching captured roughly one uniquely barcoded TCR beta cDNA molecule for every two T cells. The study measured age-related changes in TCR beta repertoire diversity using deep sequencing normalized with unique cDNA molecular identifiers. To avoid experimental bias, donors of different ages were randomly spread across the sequencing lanes. Two additional independent replicas of 1 million unique cDNA reads from the same blood draw were analyzed for two donors (one aged 18 to 30 and one aged 80 or older). The donors were divided into four age groups: young (average approximately 15 years), middle-aged (roughly 42), aged (around 67) and long-lived (about 90).

The approximately 40 donors, aged about 6 to 100 years, were systemically healthy Caucasian individuals from Russia. Each donor gave ten milliliters of peripheral blood, drawn into EDTA-treated Vacutainer tubes. Ficoll-Paque density-gradient centrifugation was used to isolate PBMCs, with at least 6.5 million per sample. Trizol reagent was used to extract total RNA from the PBMCs, yielding at least 5.5 micrograms per sample. For every donor, flow cytometry on a PBMC aliquot measured the percentage of naive CD45RAhigh/CD27high T cells. The CDR3 runs 14 amino acids, cysteine and phenylalanine included. Only CDR3 DNA is held: 42 bases, read in frame from base 1. Taken from the germline V gene (reference sequence), the CDR1 and CDR2 loops are SEHNR and FQNEAQ. V and J lose 6 bases and 4 bases, and a span of 13 bases separates them. The library was built by means of 5' RACE. TCRdb records Illumina HiSeq 2500 as the sequencer. A second PCR of roughly 7 to 11 cycles was performed with a sample-barcoded 5' primer and a J-beta primer mix. Each TCR beta cDNA molecule received a unique molecular identifier from a template-switch 5' adaptor carrying 12 random nucleotides. At least 2.5 million CDR3-containing paired-end reads were obtained from each sample. First-strand cDNA was synthesized from all RNA with the Mint cDNA synthesis kit, primed by a TRBC-specific oligonucleotide. All cDNA was treated with uracil-DNA glycosylase and then went through a first 18-cycle PCR with the universal primers M1SS and BC2_uni_R. On the study's bioinformatics: Normalization of each sample was performed by random selection of 1 million high-quality reads, each carrying a distinct molecular identifier. Instead of being binned into consensus sequences, reads that shared molecular identifiers were thrown out. MiTCR, set to a Q25 quality threshold and the strictest error-elimination algorithm, was used for CDR3 identification, clonotype clustering and error correction. A nonparametric unseen species model with Euler transformation was used to estimate a lower bound on total TCR beta diversity. TCRdb ran its own pipeline on the public reads, namely fastp trimming at Q25 and MiXCR clone calling, and kept in-frame beta chains. Rows are unified per CDR3 protein, each entry keeping the most common DNA and genes. TCRdb assigned the V and J calls; the authors' analysis was not used. Counted in this sample were roughly 1.6 million distinct CDR3 sequences; around 36% of them appeared once. Of the sample, approximately 10% falls within the top ten clones.

Points the paper makes about the study in general: Compared with the aged group, more naive CD4+ T cells, fewer expanded clones and increased TCR diversity were shown by the long-lived group, suggesting age selection. Because profiling used bulk unsorted PBMCs, naive and antigen-experienced compartments could not be compared conclusively. The CMV infection status of donors was not known, potentially confounding age-related changes in expanded clonotypes. There was a strong correlation between observed TCR beta diversity and the percentage of naive T cells measured by flow cytometry. Estimates of total diversity based on one million sequenced T cells were regarded as lower bounds and as underestimates. Observed TCR beta diversity per million T cells fell roughly linearly with age, and a significant reduction was already apparent by age approximately 41.

The sequence was obtained from a woman in her twenties or thirties in good health. The material sequenced was blood. The chain is made from TRBV7-9 and TRBJ2-1; the D gene identity is not certain. The encoded CDR3 is CASRHSPQYNEQFF. The DNA reads TGTGCCAGCAGACATAGCCCCCAATACAATGAGCAGTTCTTC.